The next 27 T cell receptor beta chains were all read from a single sample in a study of OX40 agonist ivuxolimab in advanced cancers. The repertoire was sequenced with immunoSEQ multiplex PCR; TCRdb's copy has only in-frame clones and lacks some. The table has around 100,000 clones, 90% seen once. The specimen was CD4+ or CD8+ T cells sorted from blood, collected in a trial of the OX40 agonist ivuxolimab. The receptors stem from an adult with an advanced solid tumor such as melanoma, head and neck, liver or kidney cancer.

This chain connects TRBV5-1 to TRBJ1-1, with D uncertain. The CDR3 length is 14 residues. V was cut by 3 bases and J by 0 bases, with 9 bases left in between. Germline V gene sequence: CDR1 SGHRS, CDR2 YFSETQ. This CDR3 reads CASSSGRMNTEAFF. CDR3 bases: TGCGCCAGCAGCTCTGGACGGATGAACACTGAAGCTTTCTTT.

The CDR3 bases are TGTGCCTGGAGGGCAGGTTTTCGGTCTAGCTATGGCTACACCTTC. The encoded protein is CAWRAGFRSSYGYTF. The chain is built from TRBV30 and TRBJ1-2; D is undetermined. With 3 bases removed from V and 4 bases from J, the gap between germline ends came to 18 bases. This CDR3 has 15 residues. The germline CDR1 and CDR2 sequences are GTSNPN and SVGIG (reference sequence). Supplemented by reference TRBV30 and TRBJ1-2, the full variable domain reads SQTIHQWPATLVQPVGSPLSLECTVEGTSNPNLYWYRQAAGRGLQLLFYSVGIGQISSEVPQNLSASRPQDRQFILSSKKLLLSDSGFYLCAWRAGFRSSYGYTFGSGTRLTVV.

The V and J genes are TRBV28 and TRBJ2-7; 8 nucleotides line up with TRBD1. Germline CDR1 and CDR2: MDHEN and SYDVKM. The CDR3 runs to 12 residues. Unmatched junction bases numbered 5, after V lost 9 bases and J lost 4 bases. The CDR3 reads CASGDRRYEQYF. The CDR3 DNA follows: TGTGCCAGTGGGGACAGGCGGTACGAGCAGTACTTC.

The chain recombines TRBV5-6 with TRBJ2-5, with unresolved D. This CDR3 comprises 12 residues. Trimming left V 4 bases short and J 7 bases short, with 11 bases between. Germline lookup yields CDR1 SGHDT and CDR2 YYEEEE. CDR3 loop: CASSNRFGTQYF. The CDR3 nucleotides read TGTGCCAGCAGCAATCGGTTTGGGACCCAGTACTTC.

The V and J genes are TRBV6-5 and TRBJ2-7, with no clear D. CDR1 and CDR2 (germline): MNHEY, SVGAGI. This CDR3 comprises 14 residues. Trimming removed 11 bases from V and 4 bases from J, with 21 bases in between. The CDR3 DNA reads TGTGCCGCACGGAACAGAATAAGTCCATACGAGCAGTACTTC. Amino acids: CAARNRISPYEQYF.

The rearrangement uses TRBV2 and TRBJ2-5, with 9 bases lining up with TRBD2. The CDR3 is 17 residues long. Germline loops: CDR1 SNHLY, CDR2 FYNNEI. With 5 bases clipped from V and 5 bases from J, the junction kept 15 bases outside the gene matches. DNA of the CDR3: TGTGCCAGCAGTTTACAGGGTTTAGCGGGAGCGGGGGAGACCCAGTACTTC. Translation: CASSLQGLAGAGETQYF.

V and J are TRBV5-1 and TRBJ2-5, with 10 bases lining up with TRBD2. Per the germline V gene, CDR1 is SGHRS and CDR2 is YFSETQ. The CDR3 totals 16 residues. V gave up 4 bases and J gave up 5 bases; unmatched junction bases: 11. The CDR3 protein is CASSPAMTSGLETQYF. The CDR3, as DNA: TGCGCCAGCAGCCCCGCCATGACTAGCGGGTTGGAGACCCAGTACTTC.

The CDR3 is CASSPRAPRQGPYAFF. CDR3 in DNA: TGTGCCAGTAGTCCCCGGGCCCCTCGACAGGGGCCGTACGCTTTCTTT. The chain employs TRBV19 and TRBJ1-1; TRBD1 agrees at 8 bases. Losses at the gene ends were 5 bases for V and 11 bases for J; bases not matched to a gene: 19. The CDR3 totals 16 residues. Per the germline V gene, CDR1 is LNHDA and CDR2 is SQIVND (reference sequence). Variable domain in full (rest from reference TRBV19 and TRBJ1-1): DGGITQSPKYLFRKEGQNVTLSCEQNLNHDAMYWYRQDPGQGLRLIYYSQIVNDFQKGDIAEGYSVSREKKESFPLTVTSAQKNPTAFYLCASSPRAPRQGPYAFFGQGTRLTVV.

The genes are TRBV10-3 and TRBJ2-7; a possible D gene is TRBD1 (6 bases). The CDR3 is made up of 13 amino acids. Germline CDR1 and CDR2: ENHRY and SYGVKD. V lost 8 bases to trimming and J lost 3 bases, with 14 bases between them. The CDR3 DNA follows: TGTGCCATCGCCGAACAGGGTTACTACGAGCAGTACTTC. Translating gives CAIAEQGYYEQYF.

The chain couples TRBV7-8 to TRBJ2-1, with 11 bases aligning to TRBD2. The length of the CDR3 is 15 residues. CDR1 SGHVS and CDR2 FQNEAQ come from the germline V gene. V was pared by 6 bases and J by 3 bases, with 4 bases of the junction left unmatched. The CDR3 protein is CASRPTSGSYNEQFF. The CDR3 region has the DNA TGTGCCAGCAGGCCAACTAGCGGGAGCTACAATGAGCAGTTCTTC. Based on the CDR3 plus reference TRBV7-8 and TRBJ2-1, the full variable domain is GAGVSQSPRYKVAKRGQDVALRCDPISGHVSLFWYQQALGQGPEFLTYFQNEAQLDKSGLPSDRFFAERPEGSVSTLKIQRTQQEDSAVYLCASRPTSGSYNEQFFGPGTRLTVL.

This clone is a singleton in its sample. V is TRBV19 and J is TRBJ2-5; a possible D gene is TRBD2 (6 bases). Trimming cost V 10 bases and J 5 bases, with 23 bases left between them. There are 15 residues in the CDR3. The germline V gene encodes CDR1 LNHDA and CDR2 SQIVND (reference sequence). The DNA of the CDR3 is TGTGCCACCAGGGACTCGGCCGGGGTGAGGGAGACCCAGTACTTC. Its translation: CATRDSAGVRETQYF.

The V gene is TRBV6-1, the J gene TRBJ1-2; no firm D call. V was shortened by 6 bases and J by 8 bases, with 7 bases between the two germline ends. The CDR3 contains 10 residues. From germline, CDR1 is MNHNS and CDR2 SASEGT. CDR3 sequence: CASREKGYTF. In nucleotides, the CDR3 is TGTGCCAGCAGGGAGAAGGGCTACACCTTC.

The chain employs TRBV5-1 and TRBJ1-1; 8 bases are shared with TRBD1. With V trimmed by 1 base and J by 0 bases, 11 bases remained unmatched. The CDR3 is made up of 18 amino acids. CDR1 and CDR2 from the germline V gene are SGHRS and YFSETQ. In DNA form, the CDR3 reads TGCGCCAGCAGCTTGCGAGGACAGGGATCCGTTATGAACACTGAAGCTTTCTTT. Residues: CASSLRGQGSVMNTEAFF.

About this clone itself: Other DNA sequences in the same sample also yield this CDR3. J is TRBJ2-7 and V is TRBV27; no clear D. Germline V lookup: CDR1 MNHEY, CDR2 SMNVEV (reference sequence). The V end lost 2 bases, the J end lost 2 bases, and 7 bases lay between the germline ends. This CDR3 contains 13 residues. CDR3 region: CASSLRGAYEQYF. In DNA, the CDR3 is TGTGCCAGCAGTTTACGAGGAGCCTACGAGCAGTACTTC.

The rearrangement joins TRBV30 to TRBJ2-7, with D hard to call. There are 12 residues in the CDR3. The V end lost 0 bases, the J end lost 6 bases, and 9 bases lay between the germline ends. Looked up from germline, CDR1 is GTSNPN and CDR2 is SVGIG (reference sequence). The CDR3 bases are TGTGCCTGGAGTGTAACGCCTCGCGAGCAGTACTTC. Its translation: CAWSVTPREQYF.

Concerning this clone: Germline and junction disagree at one end, which may indicate a read error. This rearrangement joins TRBV5-1 to TRBJ1-5; tentative D call: TRBD1 (5 bases). CDR1 is SGHRS and CDR2 is YFSETQ in the germline V gene. The CDR3 length is 14 residues. CDR3 protein: CASSLGLSNQPQHF. In DNA form, the CDR3 reads TGCGCCAGCAGTTTGGGGCTTAGCAATCAGCCCCAGCATTTT.

This chain links TRBV19 with TRBJ2-3, with 10 bases identical to TRBD2. With 4 bases clipped from V and 4 bases from J, the junction kept 5 bases outside the gene matches. Per germline, CDR1 LNHDA and CDR2 SQIVND (reference sequence). CDR3 length: 15 amino acids. Here the CDR3 DNA reads TGTGCCAGTAGTAACTCAGCGGGAGGGGCAGATACGCAGTATTTT. As protein: CASSNSAGGADTQYF.

The chain carries TRBV6-1 and TRBJ1-5; 8 bases are a match to TRBD1. V dropped 8 bases and J dropped 1; count of bases not matched to a gene: 4. CDR3 size: 14 residues. CDR1 and CDR2 from the germline V gene are MNHNS and SASEGT. The CDR3, as DNA: TGTGCCAGCGCCAGGACAGGGAGCAATCAGCCCCAGCATTTT. As protein: CASARTGSNQPQHF.

This clone was observed a few times. Other DNA sequences within the sample encode an identical CDR3. V and J are TRBV5-1 and TRBJ2-2; D remains unclear. This CDR3 spans 12 amino acids. The germline V gene encodes CDR1 SGHRS and CDR2 YFSETQ. V lost 1 base and J 2 bases, leaving 0 bases between the germline ends. CDR3 sequence: CASSLNTGELFF. CDR3 DNA sequence: TGCGCCAGCAGCTTGAACACCGGGGAGCTGTTTTTT.

The chain combines TRBV5-6 with TRBJ1-6; D is uncertain. There are 15 residues in the CDR3. Germline CDR1 is SGHDT and CDR2 is YYEEEE. With 7 bases removed from V and 2 bases from J, the gap between germline ends came to 13 bases. The CDR3 loop is CASLRRGTYNSPLHF. For the CDR3, the DNA is TGTGCCAGCCTCCGCCGGGGTACCTATAATTCACCCCTCCACTTT.

The chain links TRBV2 to TRBJ1-3; TRBD1 might be the D (5 bases). The germline CDR1 and CDR2 sequences are SNHLY and FYNNEI. V dropped 4 bases and J dropped 2 bases, with 15 bases sitting between them. CDR3 size: 16 residues. CDR3: CASSVSGPKPGNTIYF. As DNA, the CDR3 is TGTGCCAGCAGTGTTTCAGGGCCAAAGCCTGGAAACACCATATATTTT.

The rearrangement joins TRBV29-1 to TRBJ2-1; D remains ambiguous. Trimming cost V 4 bases and J 0 bases, with 10 bases left between them. CDR1 SQVTM and CDR2 ANQGSEA come from the germline V gene. The length of the CDR3 is 14 residues. The CDR3 sequence: CSVGRLLSYNEQFF. In DNA form, the CDR3 reads TGCAGCGTTGGAAGGCTTCTCTCCTACAATGAGCAGTTCTTC.

The genes are TRBV6-1 and TRBJ1-4; 7 positions agree with TRBD1. Germline V gene sequence: CDR1 MNHNS, CDR2 SASEGT. CDR3 length equals 13 residues. V dropped 9 bases and J dropped 5; count of bases not matched to a gene: 6. The CDR3 region is CASSGQWNEKLFF. CDR3 nucleotide sequence: TGTGCCAGTTCGGGACAGTGGAATGAAAAACTGTTTTTT.

J is TRBJ2-1 and V is TRBV7-3; 14 bases align to TRBD2. Germline V lookup: CDR1 SGHTA, CDR2 FQGTGA. The CDR3 length is 18 residues. The V gene end was trimmed by 0 bases and the J gene end by 4 bases; junction bases not matched to a gene: 5. CDR3 coding DNA: TGTGCCAGCAGCTTAACAGGGACTAGCGGGAGAGGGTACAATGAGCAGTTCTTC. This encodes CASSLTGTSGRGYNEQFF.

This rearrangement joins TRBV6-6 to TRBJ2-7; D is possibly TRBD1 or TRBD2 (5 bases each). The CDR3 totals 15 residues. Germline V lookup: CDR1 MNHNY, CDR2 SVGAGI (reference sequence). V shed 5 bases and J shed 1 base, with 15 bases lying between them. The CDR3 DNA reads TGTGCCAGCAGTCGATCCGGGACGGGATCCTACGAGCAGTACTTC. Amino acid sequence: CASSRSGTGSYEQYF.

V usage is TRBV10-3 and J usage is TRBJ1-5; no definite D call. V shed 0 bases and J shed 4 bases, with 10 bases lying between them. The CDR3 loop spans 15 amino acids. Germline V gives CDR1 ENHRY, CDR2 SYGVKD. CDR3 nucleotides: TGTGCCATCAGTGAGTCGAGGGCCACGAATCAGCCCCAGCATTTT. The encoded protein is CAISESRATNQPQHF.

V gene TRBV7-9 combines with J gene TRBJ1-6; no clear D gene. Looked up from germline, CDR1 is SEHNR and CDR2 is FQNEAQ (reference sequence). V dropped 5 bases and J dropped 0 bases, with 11 bases sitting between them. The CDR3 totals 16 residues. In DNA form, the CDR3 reads TGTGCCAGCAGCCCCCCGGGGAGCTCCTATAATTCACCCCTCCACTTT. Its protein product is CASSPPGSSYNSPLHF.